The entry below describes one TCR beta chain. Only in-frame clones appear in the TCRdb table, and some are missing; sequencing was by immunoSEQ multiplex PCR. The sample carries 120,000 or so clones, 70% to 90% recorded once. This entry is derived from a study of cytomegalovirus exposure and HLA in healthy donors. The germline gives CDR1 SGHRS, CDR2 YFSETQ. The CDR3 extends over 15 amino acids. V was clipped by 2 bases and J by 5 bases; unmatched bases: 6. The sequenced material came from PBMCs. This sequence joins TRBV5-1 and TRBJ2-2; 7 nucleotides agree with TRBD1. The sequence came from a man younger than 30 in good health and CMV-seropositive. The CDR3 loop reads CASSFFQGQTGELFF. In nucleotides, the CDR3 is TGCGCCAGCAGCTTTTTCCAGGGACAGACCGGGGAGCTGTTTTTT.